The source of this TCR beta chain is a study of blood T cell repertoires in COVID-19. Study summary: T cells, B-cell-depleted T cells, or PBMCs provided the cDNA or gDNA that served as material.

As handled by the study authors: Amplifying reference gene primers gave estimates of nucleated cell counts. TCRdb keeps only in-frame clones here, not all; method: immunoSEQ multiplex PCR. Clonal size and the V and J genes are those of that table, whereas D and trimming came from the DNA. The data show roughly 400,000 clones, with about 88% seen just once and less than 1.5% held by the top ten. Individuals drawn from 20 to 30 US areas were roughly 18 to 95 years old. All exposed participants met a person with COVID-19 within 2 weeks before entering the study. V shed 5 bases and J 1 base; nucleotides not matched to a gene: 6. Germline CDR1 and CDR2: MDHEN and SYDVKM. The CDR3 loop spans 15 amino acids.

This sequence was found in a woman aged 18-29 years who had been exposed to COVID-19. Specimen: PBMCs or T cells enriched from blood (not recorded which). The chain recombines TRBV28 with TRBJ2-7; 9 bases map to TRBD2. CDR3 DNA sequence: TGTGCCAGCAGTCTAATTAGCGGGGGTTCCTACGAGCAGTACTTC. Translated, it gives CASSLISGGSYEQYF.